This T cell receptor beta chain was documented in a study of T cells expressing NK-cell markers. On the study more broadly: With respect to HCMV, most of the eight sequenced donors were seropositive, and one was seronegative. Findings of the study overall: No clear determination of HCMV specificity was made for expanded NKG2C+ T cell clones. Several of the donors also had these clonotypes leading their CD3+CD56-NKG2C+ fraction.

TCRdb reprocessed the 5' RACE reads and stores each CDR3 protein as one record, lacking DNA. The data show about 380,000 distinct CDR3 sequences, and the top ten clones hold roughly 5.4%. The CDR3 length is 14 residues. Germline CDR1 SEHNR, CDR2 FQNEAQ (reference sequence). Notes on this clonotype: Its antigen is as yet unknown.

The receptor was isolated from a man aged 18 to 69 in good health. The source material was blood T cells: a sorted CD56 or NKG2C T cell subset, CD4+ or CD8+ T cells, or bulk PBMC T cells (not recorded which). The chain carries TRBV7-9 and TRBJ1-1. CDR3 protein: CASSARELDTEAFF.